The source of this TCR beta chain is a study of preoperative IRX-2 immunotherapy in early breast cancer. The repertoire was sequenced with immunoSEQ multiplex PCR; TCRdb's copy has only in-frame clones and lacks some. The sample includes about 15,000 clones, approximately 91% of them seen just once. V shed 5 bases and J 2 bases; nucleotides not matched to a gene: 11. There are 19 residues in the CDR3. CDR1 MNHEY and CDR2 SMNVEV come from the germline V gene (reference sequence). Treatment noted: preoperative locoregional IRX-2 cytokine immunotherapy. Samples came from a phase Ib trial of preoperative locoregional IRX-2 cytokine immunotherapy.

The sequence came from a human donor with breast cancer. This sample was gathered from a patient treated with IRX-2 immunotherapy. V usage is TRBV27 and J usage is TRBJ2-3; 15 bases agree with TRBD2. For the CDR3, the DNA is TGTGCCAGCAGTGTACGGACTAGCGGGGGGGCGATTCTCACAGATACGCAGTATTTT. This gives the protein CASSVRTSGGAILTDTQYF.